What follows describes a single T cell receptor beta chain. This receptor's antigen is unknown. No base qualities exist here, and no much larger clone lies one base off it. Looking up the germline V gene (reference sequence) yields CDR1 LNHDA and CDR2 SQIVND. V drops 5 bases and J drops 4 bases, leaving 14 bases in between. The CDR3 runs 14 amino acids, cysteine and phenylalanine included. The sequence is cut down to CDR3 DNA, 42 bases in frame from base 1. These data belong to a study of T cell responses to AZD1222 COVID-19 vaccine (dated by TCRdb to the early 2020s). For the wider study: Because spike-specific TCR depth and breadth did not differ between the two schedules, AZD1222 recipients who got a second dose at roughly 4 weeks were pooled with those who got a second dose at roughly 12 weeks. A total of roughly 240 trial participants underwent TCR sequencing, of whom about 210 received two doses of AZD1222 and some 25 received two doses of the MenACWY control vaccine. Trial participants were enrolled by age into subgroups of 18-55, 56-69 and 70-plus years, and around 140, 26 and 57 TCR-sequenced participants, respectively, were included in these subgroups. Results and caveats for the whole study, not just this receptor: Because no samples from the day 14 peak response were available, repertoires could be characterized only after the peak T cell response. Participants were mostly white British and included more females than males, and it was suggested by the authors that clonal diversity may have been underestimated. The whole spike protein was spanned by vaccine-associated CD4 TCRs, and dominant responses were seen in regions 160-218 and 743-854. Conclusions about previously exposed vaccinees are limited, since just five to seven AZD1222 recipients were seropositive for SARS-CoV-2 at baseline. In the small 56-69-year group, the increase in depth fell short of significance, most likely because of low power. Epitopes outside the regions mutated in the B.1.351 and B.1.1.7 variants were reportedly recognized by nearly half of the unique spike-specific TCRs. A significant rise in spike-specific TCR breadth and depth was observed after two AZD1222 doses relative to day 0 and relative to MenACWY recipients.

The CDR3 regions of human TCRbeta chains were analyzed by immunosequencing. In the source study's methods: Repertoire TCRs were checked for matches against a reference library of SARS-CoV-2-specific TCRs that had been generated using the MIRA antigen-specificity platform. Breadth meant the fraction of unique TCRs that were SARS-CoV-2-associated, whereas depth meant the fraction of total T cells that were SARS-CoV-2-associated. Using the MIRA data, each spike-specific TCR was mapped to the spike region that the TCR reacts to and placed in a CD4 or CD8 class. Log10-transformed breadth and depth values were compared by one-way ANOVA with Sidak's multiple comparisons tests. The table was pulled from immuneACCESS by TCRdb, which kept in-frame rearrangements only. Such tables lose some clones; where checked, under half of the loss comes from unresolved V genes, and the rest has no known cause. V, J and clone size reflect that table, while D and trimming were determined from the DNA. Present in this sample are approximately 150,000 clones, 80% to 95% of which were seen just once. The leading ten clones occupy over 1.5% of the sample.

This specimen's time point label, interpreted: baseline before first vaccination. Vaccinee samples came from UK trials COV001 and COV002, including a single-blind randomized controlled phase 2/3 trial of AZD1222 (ChAdOx1 nCoV-19) in healthy adults. For TCRbeta chain sequencing, PBMC samples were collected from trial participants at day 0 and at day 28 after the second dose. Here the sequenced sample was peripheral blood, taken on day 0 of AZD1222 vaccination. The clonotype was recovered from an adult in good health. In this chain, TRBV19 is recombined with TRBJ1-1; D gene: possibly TRBD1, on 6 matching bases. The CDR3 protein sequence reads: CASSSGVWGTEAFF. The DNA sequence is TGTGCCAGTAGTTCAGGGGTTTGGGGCACTGAAGCTTTCTTT.